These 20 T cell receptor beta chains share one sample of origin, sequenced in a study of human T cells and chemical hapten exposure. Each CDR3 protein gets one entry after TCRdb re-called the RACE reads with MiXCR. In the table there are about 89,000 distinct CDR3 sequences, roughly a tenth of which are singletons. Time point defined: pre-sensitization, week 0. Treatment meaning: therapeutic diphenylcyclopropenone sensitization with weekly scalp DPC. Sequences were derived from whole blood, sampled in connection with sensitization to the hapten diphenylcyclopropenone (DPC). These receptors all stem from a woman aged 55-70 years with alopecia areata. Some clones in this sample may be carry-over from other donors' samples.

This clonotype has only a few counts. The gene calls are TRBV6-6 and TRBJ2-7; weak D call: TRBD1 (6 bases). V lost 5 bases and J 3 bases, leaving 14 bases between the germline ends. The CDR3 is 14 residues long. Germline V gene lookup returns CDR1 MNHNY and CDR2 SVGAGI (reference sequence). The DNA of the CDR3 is TGTGCCAGCAGTACCCGGACAGTCAGCTACGAGCAGTACTTC. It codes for CASSTRTVSYEQYF.

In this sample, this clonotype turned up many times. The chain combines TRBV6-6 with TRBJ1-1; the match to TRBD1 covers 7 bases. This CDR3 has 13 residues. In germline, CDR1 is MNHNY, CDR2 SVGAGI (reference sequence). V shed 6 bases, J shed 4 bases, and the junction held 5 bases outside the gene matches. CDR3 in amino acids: CASRPTGITEAFF. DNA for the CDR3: TGTGCCAGCAGGCCGACAGGGATCACTGAAGCTTTCTTT.

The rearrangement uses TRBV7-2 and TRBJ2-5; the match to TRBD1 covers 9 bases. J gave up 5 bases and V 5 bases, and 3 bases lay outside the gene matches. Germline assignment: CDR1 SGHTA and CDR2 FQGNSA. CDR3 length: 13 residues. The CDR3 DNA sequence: TGTGCCAGCAGCCAGGACAGGGGCGAGACCCAGTACTTC. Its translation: CASSQDRGETQYF.

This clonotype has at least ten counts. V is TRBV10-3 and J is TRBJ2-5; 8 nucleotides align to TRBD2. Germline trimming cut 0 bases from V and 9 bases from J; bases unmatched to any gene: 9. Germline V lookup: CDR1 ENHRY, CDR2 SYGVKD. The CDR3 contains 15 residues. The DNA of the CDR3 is TGTGCCATCAGTGAGTCTAGCGGGATACCGTCGGCCCAGTACTTC. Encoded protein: CAISESSGIPSAQYF.

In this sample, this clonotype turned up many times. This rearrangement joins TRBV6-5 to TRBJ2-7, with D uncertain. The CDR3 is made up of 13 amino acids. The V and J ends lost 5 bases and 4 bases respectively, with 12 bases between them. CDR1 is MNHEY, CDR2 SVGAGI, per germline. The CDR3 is CASSIRLGYEQYF. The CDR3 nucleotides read TGTGCCAGCAGTATCAGGTTAGGGTACGAGCAGTACTTC.

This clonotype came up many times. CDR3 DNA: TGTGCCATCAGTGAGTCCCTGGCCAGGGAGTATGGCTACACCTTC. Protein: CAISESLAREYGYTF. The chain combines TRBV10-3 with TRBJ1-2; D may be TRBD1 (5 bases). CDR3 size: 15 residues. V was clipped by 0 bases and J by 5 bases, with 13 bases between them. Looked up from germline, CDR1 is ENHRY and CDR2 is SYGVKD.

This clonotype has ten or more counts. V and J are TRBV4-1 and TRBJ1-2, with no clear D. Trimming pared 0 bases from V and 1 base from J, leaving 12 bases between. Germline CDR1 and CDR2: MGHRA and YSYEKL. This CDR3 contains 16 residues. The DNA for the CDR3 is TGCGCCAGCAGCCAAGATCCGAGGGAAGGTAACTATGGCTACACCTTC. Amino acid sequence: CASSQDPREGNYGYTF.

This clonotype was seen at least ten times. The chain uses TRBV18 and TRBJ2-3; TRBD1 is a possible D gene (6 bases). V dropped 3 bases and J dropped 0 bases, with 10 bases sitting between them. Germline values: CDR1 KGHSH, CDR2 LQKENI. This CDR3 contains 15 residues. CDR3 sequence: CASSPRGSSTDTQYF. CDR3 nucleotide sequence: TGTGCCAGCTCACCGAGGGGGTCAAGCACAGATACGCAGTATTTT.

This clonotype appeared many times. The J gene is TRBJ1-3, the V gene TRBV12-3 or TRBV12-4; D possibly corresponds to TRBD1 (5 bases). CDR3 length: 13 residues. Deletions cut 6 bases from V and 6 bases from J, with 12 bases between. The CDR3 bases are TGTGCCAGCAGCATCGGGACCGAAAACACCATATATTTT. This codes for CASSIGTENTIYF.

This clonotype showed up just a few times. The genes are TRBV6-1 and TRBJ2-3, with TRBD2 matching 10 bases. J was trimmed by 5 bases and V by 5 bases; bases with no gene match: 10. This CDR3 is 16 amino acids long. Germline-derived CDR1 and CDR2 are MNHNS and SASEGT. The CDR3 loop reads CASSRTSGTSEDTQYF. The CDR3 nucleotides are TGTGCCAGCAGTCGGACTAGCGGAACTTCCGAAGATACGCAGTATTTT.

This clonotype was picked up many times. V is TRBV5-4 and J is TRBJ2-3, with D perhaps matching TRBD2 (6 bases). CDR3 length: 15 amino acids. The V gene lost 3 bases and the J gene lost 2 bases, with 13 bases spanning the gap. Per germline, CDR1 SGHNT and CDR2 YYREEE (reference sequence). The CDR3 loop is CASSYSSDDTDTQYF. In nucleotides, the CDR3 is TGTGCCAGCAGCTATTCTAGCGATGACACAGATACGCAGTATTTT.

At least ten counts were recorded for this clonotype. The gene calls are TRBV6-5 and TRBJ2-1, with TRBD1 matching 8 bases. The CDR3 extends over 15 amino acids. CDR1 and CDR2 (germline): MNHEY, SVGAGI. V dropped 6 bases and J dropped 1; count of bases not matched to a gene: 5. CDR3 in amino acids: CASRHQGASYNEQFF. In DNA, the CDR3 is TGTGCCAGCAGACATCAGGGGGCTTCCTACAATGAGCAGTTCTTC.

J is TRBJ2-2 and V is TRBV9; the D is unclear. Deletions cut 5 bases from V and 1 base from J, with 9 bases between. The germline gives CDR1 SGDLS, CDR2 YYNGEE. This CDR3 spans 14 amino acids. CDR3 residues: CASRAGLNTGELFF. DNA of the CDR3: TGTGCCAGCAGAGCCGGGTTGAACACCGGGGAGCTGTTTTTT.

This chain's CDR3 is CSARTRGNRNEQFF. In DNA, the CDR3 is TGCAGTGCTAGGACCAGGGGGAACAGGAATGAGCAGTTCTTC. The gene calls are TRBV20-1 and TRBJ2-1; 7 bases line up with TRBD1. The trim removed 3 bases at V and 7 bases at J, leaving 9 bases unmatched. Germline V gene lookup returns CDR1 DFQATT and CDR2 SNEGSKA (reference sequence). There are 14 residues in the CDR3.

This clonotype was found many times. The chain's CDR3 is CASSPGIHNTEAFF. The CDR3 DNA is TGTGCCAGCAGTCCCGGGATCCACAACACTGAAGCTTTCTTT. This chain uses TRBV5-4 with TRBJ1-1; D gene ambiguous. The CDR3 length is 14 residues. The germline V and J ends were trimmed by 5 bases and 2 bases, with 13 bases remaining between them. Germline V gene lookup returns CDR1 SGHNT and CDR2 YYREEE (reference sequence).

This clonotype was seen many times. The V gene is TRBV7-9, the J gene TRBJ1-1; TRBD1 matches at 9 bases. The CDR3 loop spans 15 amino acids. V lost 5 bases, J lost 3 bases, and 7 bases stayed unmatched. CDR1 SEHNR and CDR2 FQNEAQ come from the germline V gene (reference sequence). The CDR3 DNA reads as TGTGCCAGCAGCGCACAGGGGGCGAGGGACACTGAAGCTTTCTTT. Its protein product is CASSAQGARDTEAFF.

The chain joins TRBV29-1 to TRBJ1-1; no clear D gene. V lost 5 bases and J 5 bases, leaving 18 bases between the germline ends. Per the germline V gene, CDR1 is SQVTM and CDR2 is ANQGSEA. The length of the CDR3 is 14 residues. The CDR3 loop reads CSVHARALTTEAFF. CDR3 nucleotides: TGCAGCGTTCACGCCCGGGCCCTAACAACTGAAGCTTTCTTT.

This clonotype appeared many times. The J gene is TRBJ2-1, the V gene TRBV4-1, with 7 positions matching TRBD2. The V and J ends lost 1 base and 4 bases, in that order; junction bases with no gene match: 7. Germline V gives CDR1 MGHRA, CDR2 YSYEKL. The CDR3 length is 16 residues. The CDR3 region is CASSQVGGGVYNEQFF. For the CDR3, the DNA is TGCGCCAGCAGCCAAGTGGGCGGGGGAGTTTACAATGAGCAGTTCTTC.

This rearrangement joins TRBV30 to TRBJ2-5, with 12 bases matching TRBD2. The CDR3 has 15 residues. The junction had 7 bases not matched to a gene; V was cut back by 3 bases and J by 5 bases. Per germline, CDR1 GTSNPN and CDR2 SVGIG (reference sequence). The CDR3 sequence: CAWRLAGGPWETQYF. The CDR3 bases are TGTGCCTGGAGGCTAGCGGGGGGGCCTTGGGAGACCCAGTACTTC.

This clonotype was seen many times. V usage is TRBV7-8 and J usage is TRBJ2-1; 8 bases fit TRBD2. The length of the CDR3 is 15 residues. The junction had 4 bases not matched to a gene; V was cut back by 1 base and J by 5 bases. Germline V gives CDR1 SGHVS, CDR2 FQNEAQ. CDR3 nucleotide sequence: TGTGCCAGCAGCTTAGACTGGCGGGGGGACAATGAGCAGTTCTTC. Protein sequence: CASSLDWRGDNEQFF.